One sample yielded the 10 T cell receptor beta chains listed below, sequenced in a study of shared clonotypes between healthy human individuals. Assay used: immunoSEQ multiplex PCR; TCRdb lists only in-frame clones, some missing. The repertoire holds about 300,000 clones, around two thirds seen once, with 10% in the top ten. Sequenced material: memory CD4+ T cells sorted from blood. Subset indicated: CD45RA-negative fraction. The receptors were gathered from a man in his thirties or forties in good health.

V and J are TRBV11-2 and TRBJ2-1, with 7 bases lining up with TRBD2. V lost 2 bases, J lost 5 bases, and 12 bases stayed unmatched. CDR1 and CDR2 from the germline V gene are SGHAT and FQNNGV. The CDR3 is 17 residues long. The CDR3 sequence: CASSLWGGSQQDNEQFF. As DNA, the CDR3 is TGTGCCAGCAGCTTATGGGGCGGGAGCCAACAAGACAATGAGCAGTTCTTC.

This clone was detected many times. The chain has TRBV7-9 and TRBJ2-5; D possibly corresponds to TRBD2 (6 bases). Trimming removed 5 bases from V and 5 bases from J, with 15 bases in between. This CDR3 is built from 14 residues. Germline-derived CDR1 and CDR2 are SEHNR and FQNEAQ (reference sequence). The CDR3 nucleotides are TGTGCCAGCAGCCCGGGGGACGGACGGGAGACCCAGTACTTC. Translation gives CASSPGDGRETQYF.

The gene calls are TRBV27 and TRBJ2-2; TRBD2 aligns across 9 bases. CDR1 is MNHEY, CDR2 SMNVEV, per germline (reference sequence). V trimming: 7 bases; J trimming: 0 bases; junction bases outside the gene matches: 9. The CDR3 totals 17 residues. The CDR3: CASTPGAGGSNTGELFF. DNA for the CDR3: TGTGCCAGCACCCCAGGAGCGGGAGGATCGAACACCGGGGAGCTGTTTTTT.

The V and J genes are TRBV5-5 and TRBJ2-1, with 16 bases aligning to TRBD2. With V trimmed by 7 bases and J by 8 bases, 12 bases remained unmatched. The CDR3 contains 17 residues. CDR1 and CDR2 (germline): SGHKS, YYEKEE (reference sequence). The CDR3 spells CASRPRWGLAGGDEQFF. As DNA, the CDR3 is TGTGCCAGCCGGCCAAGGTGGGGACTAGCGGGAGGGGATGAGCAGTTCTTC.

This clone is termed large. The chain has TRBV5-1 and TRBJ2-1; TRBD2 aligns across 7 bases. Germline V gene lookup returns CDR1 SGHRS and CDR2 YFSETQ. The CDR3 runs to 16 residues. V lost 4 bases, J lost 0 bases, and 7 bases stayed unmatched. The CDR3 sequence: CASSGGTTPSYNEQFF. DNA of the CDR3: TGCGCCAGCAGCGGGGGGACTACACCCTCCTACAATGAGCAGTTCTTC.

V usage is TRBV6-5 and J usage is TRBJ1-2; no clear D gene. V lost 8 bases and J 4 bases, leaving 20 bases between the germline ends. The germline V gene has CDR1 MNHEY and CDR2 SVGAGI. The CDR3 contains 15 residues. The CDR3 sequence is CASLSPWRKPYGYTF. Written as DNA, the CDR3 is TGTGCCAGCCTCTCCCCCTGGAGGAAACCCTATGGCTACACCTTC.

This clone was seen a single time. V usage is TRBV7-6 and J usage is TRBJ2-1; TRBD2 might be the D (7 bases). Between the trimmed V and J ends, which lost 2 bases and 4 bases, there was a span of 12 bases. Germline V gene sequence: CDR1 SGHVS, CDR2 FNYEAQ. The CDR3 runs to 15 residues. CDR3 residues: CASSLRGGGYNEQFF. DNA for the CDR3: TGTGCCAGCAGCTTAAGGGGAGGGGGTTACAATGAGCAGTTCTTC.

The genes are TRBV5-1 and TRBJ1-3; weak D call: TRBD1 (5 bases). CDR1 and CDR2 (germline): SGHRS, YFSETQ. V dropped 4 bases and J dropped 3 bases, with 11 bases sitting between them. The CDR3 is 14 amino acids. Here the CDR3 reads CASSQGVSGNTIYF. CDR3 in DNA: TGCGCCAGCAGCCAAGGGGTTAGTGGAAACACCATATATTTT.

This CDR3 reads CASAKQGPNQPQHF. The CDR3 bases are TGTGCCAGTGCCAAACAGGGTCCCAATCAGCCCCAGCATTTT. The rearrangement uses TRBV19 and TRBJ1-5; possibly TRBD1 for D (6 bases). Germline loops: CDR1 LNHDA, CDR2 SQIVND (reference sequence). Trimming removed 8 bases from V and 3 bases from J, with 14 bases in between. The CDR3 is made up of 14 amino acids. The whole variable domain, filled in from reference TRBV19 and TRBJ1-5, reads DGGITQSPKYLFRKEGQNVTLSCEQNLNHDAMYWYRQDPGQGLRLIYYSQIVNDFQKGDIAEGYSVSREKKESFPLTVTSAQKNPTAFYLCASAKQGPNQPQHFGDGTRLSIL.

Details on this clone: Distinct nucleotide sequences in the sample also encode this CDR3. The rearrangement uses TRBV18 and TRBJ2-6, with 7 bases that match TRBD1. Germline V lookup: CDR1 KGHSH, CDR2 LQKENI. The CDR3 consists of 17 residues. Trimming took 8 bases from V and 0 from J; bases not matched to a gene: 10. The CDR3 region is CASPSDRTSSGANVLTF. Written as DNA, the CDR3 is TGTGCCAGCCCTTCGGACAGGACAAGCTCTGGGGCCAACGTCCTGACTTTC.